The present entry profiles one T cell receptor beta chain with its context. The antigen is unknown. The record originates from a study of CD8 T cells in ankylosing spondylitis. TCRdb recomputed calls from the 5' RACE reads with MiXCR, one row per CDR3 protein. The repertoire includes some 90,000 distinct CDR3 sequences, roughly 27% of them detected once, and 45% to 65% sits in the top ten. The CDR3 totals 14 residues. Trimming left V 7 bases short and J 4 bases short, with 14 bases between. Study-wide results and limits: In ankylosing spondylitis patients, matched synovial fluid reportedly showed significant enrichment of disease-linked clones.

This receptor was taken from a male donor with ankylosing spondylitis or in good health (not recorded which). V gene TRBV12-3 or TRBV12-4 combines with J gene TRBJ1-5; no clear D. The source material was blood, either unsorted or a sorted T cell fraction (not recorded which). CDR3 loop: CASTTPMLNQPQHF. As DNA, the CDR3 is TGTGCCAGCACTACGCCCATGCTTAATCAGCCCCAGCATTTT.